The TCR beta chain under discussion was sequenced for a study of cytomegalovirus exposure and HLA in healthy donors. Study-level information: The 110 or so validation repertoires used a platform that matched the one used for the 550 to 800 first-cohort repertoires, as a later analysis reported.

Study results and limitations: The study designated 150 or so TCR beta chains cytomegalovirus-associated. Specificity of a few CMV-associated chains for CMV antigens was verified in vitro.

TCRdb's copy holds only in-frame clones and misses some; the assay was immunoSEQ multiplex PCR. The sample has some 130,000 clones; approximately 84% are singletons. The donors were in the roughly 120-subject validation cohort; that cohort was separate from the 666-subject first cohort. Turning to this clone: Its antigen is as yet unknown.

CDR3 length: 18 residues. V usage is TRBV21-1 and J usage is TRBJ1-5; the D segment call TRBD1 is taken from the table without a DNA check. TRBV21-1 corresponds to a pseudogene. The sequencing sample was made of PBMCs. The origin of this receptor is a man aged 25-40 years in good health and CMV-seropositive. The chain's CDR3 is CASSKHQSTGISNQPQHF. The DNA for the CDR3 is TGTGCCAGCAGCAAACACCAGTCGACAGGGATTAGCAATCAGCCCCAGCATTTT.